This note documents a single T cell receptor beta chain sequence. Sequencing was performed with immunoSEQ multiplex PCR; in TCRdb, only in-frame clones are kept and a portion is missing. Of 55,000 to 75,000 clones listed, about 89% were seen once; the top ten hold roughly 3.8%. Trimming left V 1 base short and J 6 bases short, with 10 bases between. This CDR3 spans 13 amino acids. Germline V CDR1 and CDR2: MDHEN, SYDVKM. The data stem from a study of OX40 agonist ivuxolimab in advanced cancers. The chain couples TRBV28 to TRBJ2-7; D remains unclear. This clonotype originated in an adult with an advanced solid tumor such as melanoma, head and neck, liver or kidney cancer. The specimen comprised CD4+ or CD8+ T cells sorted from blood, sampled in a trial of the OX40 agonist ivuxolimab. The CDR3 region is CASSLSLSLEQYF. The CDR3 DNA follows: TGTGCCAGCAGTTTATCCCTCAGTCTCGAGCAGTACTTC. The entire variable domain, with the rest obtained from reference TRBV28 and TRBJ2-7, is as follows: DVKVTQSSRYLVKRTGEKVFLECVQDMDHENMFWYRQDPGLGLRLIYFSYDVKMKEKGDIPEGYSVSREKKERFSLILESASTNQTSMYLCASSLSLSLEQYFGPGTRLTVT.